Each of the 5 T cell receptor beta chains below was sequenced from the same sample in a study of shared clonotypes between healthy human individuals. In the naive CD8 group, cells lacked CD45RO and were positively selected for CCR7, so terminally differentiated effector memory CD45RA+ cells were left out. TCRdb's table, derived via immunoSEQ multiplex PCR, lists solely in-frame clones and lacks some. The sample lists some 2,100,000 clones; about 92% were seen once. Sequenced: naive CD8+ T cells from PBMCs. The source of these receptors is a young man in good health. Some clones in this sample may be carry-over from other donors' samples.

The J gene is TRBJ2-2, the V gene TRBV29-1; D possibly matches TRBD1 or TRBD2 (5 bases each). This CDR3 is 15 amino acids long. V was trimmed by 6 bases and J by 1 base, leaving 15 bases between them. Germline values: CDR1 SQVTM, CDR2 ANQGSEA. The CDR3 sequence: CSVQRGALNTGELFF. The DNA of the CDR3 is TGCAGCGTCCAGAGGGGCGCGTTGAACACCGGGGAGCTGTTTTTT.

The V call is TRBV5-4, the J call TRBJ2-7, with 9 bases matching TRBD2. The CDR3 runs to 15 residues. Germline assignment: CDR1 SGHNT and CDR2 YYREEE (reference sequence). The V and J ends lost 1 base and 6 bases, in that order; junction bases with no gene match: 8. For the CDR3, the DNA is TGTGCCAGCAGCTTGATGGCGGGAGGGCCTGCCGAGCAGTACTTC. Translating it yields CASSLMAGGPAEQYF.

The chain carries TRBV28 and TRBJ1-5; D remains ambiguous. V gave up 6 bases and J gave up 0 bases, with 15 bases separating them. From germline, CDR1 is MDHEN and CDR2 SYDVKM. CDR3 length equals 16 residues. The CDR3 loop is CASSKPSGVSNQPQHF. In DNA, the CDR3 is TGTGCCAGCAGCAAACCGTCAGGAGTTAGCAATCAGCCCCAGCATTTT.

The chain combines TRBV27 with TRBJ2-7, with 12 bases identical to TRBD2. This CDR3 comprises 17 residues. Germline lookup yields CDR1 MNHEY and CDR2 SMNVEV (reference sequence). V trimming: 7 bases; J trimming: 3 bases; junction bases outside the gene matches: 13. The CDR3 DNA is TGTGCCAGCACTCCGGGGGCTAGCGGGAGGGCCTTCTACGAGCAGTACTTC. Translation: CASTPGASGRAFYEQYF.

This clone was seen just once. The rearrangement joins TRBV11-2 to TRBJ1-4; the D gene is possibly TRBD1 (5 bases). V shed 5 bases and J shed 4 bases, with 11 bases lying between them. CDR1 and CDR2 (germline): SGHAT, FQNNGV. This CDR3 is 14 amino acids long. The CDR3 sequence: CASSPGRINEKLFF. The CDR3 nucleotides read TGTGCCAGCAGCCCGGGACGGATTAATGAAAAACTGTTTTTT. Drawing the rest from reference TRBV11-2 and TRBJ1-4, the complete variable domain is EAGVAQSPRYKIIEKRQSVAFWCNPISGHATLYWYQQILGQGPKLLIQFQNNGVVDDSQLPKDRFSAERLKGVDSTLKIQPAKLEDSAVYLCASSPGRINEKLFFGSGTQLSVL.